These 10 T cell receptor beta chains were sequenced from one sample in a study of siplizumab effects on memory and regulatory T cells. Sequencing was performed with immunoSEQ multiplex PCR; in TCRdb, only in-frame clones are kept and a portion is missing. The sample holds around 94,000 clones, 90% to 95% seen once. The sequenced sample consisted of CD4+ T cells sorted from blood. Source of these receptors: a human donor in good health.

In DNA, the CDR3 is TGTGCCAGCAGCTTGGTTCTTATCGGGGAGCTGTTTTTT. Protein: CASSLVLIGELFF. The V and J genes are TRBV5-5 and TRBJ2-2; D unclear. The V end was cut by 0 bases, the J end by 7 bases, with 7 bases between. Germline V gene sequence: CDR1 SGHKS, CDR2 YYEKEE (reference sequence). The CDR3 is made up of 13 amino acids.

Only one count was recorded for this clone. The rearrangement joins TRBV9 to TRBJ2-5; 7 positions match TRBD1. V lost 1 base and J lost 4; bases outside the gene matches: 7. The CDR3 length is 15 residues. Germline CDR1 reads SGDLS; CDR2 reads YYNGEE. The CDR3 bases are TGTGCCAGCAGCGTAAACAGGGGCGGCTCAGAGACCCAGTACTTC. Amino acids: CASSVNRGGSETQYF. Variable domain in full (rest from reference TRBV9 and TRBJ2-5): DSGVTQTPKHLITATGQRVTLRCSPRSGDLSVYWYQQSLDQGLQFLIQYYNGEERAKGNILERFSAQQFPDLHSELNLSSLELGDSALYFCASSVNRGGSETQYFGPGTRLLVL.

The chain couples TRBV25-1 to TRBJ2-3, with D possibly being TRBD2 (6 bases). Germline values: CDR1 MGHDK, CDR2 SYGVNS. The CDR3 extends over 15 amino acids. The V end was cut by 5 bases, the J end by 0 bases, with 12 bases between. In DNA, the CDR3 is TGTGCCAGCAGTCCAGCCGGGGGAAGCACAGATACGCAGTATTTT. Residues: CASSPAGGSTDTQYF.

The chain is built from TRBV5-4 and TRBJ1-5, with no clear D. The V end lost 0 bases, the J end lost 4 bases, and 8 bases lay between the germline ends. Germline-derived CDR1 and CDR2 are SGHNT and YYREEE (reference sequence). This CDR3 has 14 residues. CDR3 protein: CASSLVYSNQPQHF. CDR3 DNA: TGTGCCAGCAGCTTGGTGTACAGTAATCAGCCCCAGCATTTT.

The chain combines TRBV11-2 with TRBJ2-7; no reliable D call. The germline gives CDR1 SGHAT, CDR2 FQNNGV. V shed 5 bases and J shed 5 bases, with 13 bases lying between them. The CDR3 is made up of 13 amino acids. The CDR3, as DNA: TGTGCCAGCAGCCCCCGCAGGCAACACGAGCAGTACTTC. Translated: CASSPRRQHEQYF.

V gene TRBV4-2 combines with J gene TRBJ2-7, with D possibly called TRBD1 or TRBD2 (5 bases each). Germline V lookup: CDR1 LGHNA, CDR2 YNFKEQ. V lost 4 bases and J lost 1, with 20 bases in between. The CDR3 runs to 17 residues. The CDR3 is CASSRRVGDGESYEQYF. In DNA form, the CDR3 reads TGTGCCAGCAGCCGAAGAGTAGGGGACGGAGAGTCCTACGAGCAGTACTTC.

The J gene is TRBJ1-2, the V gene TRBV4-2; 8 nucleotides agree with TRBD1. Germline V lookup: CDR1 LGHNA, CDR2 YNFKEQ. This CDR3 spans 15 amino acids. The ends lost 0 bases at V and 7 bases at J; junction bases unmatched: 7. The CDR3 region is CASSQDRQGASGYTF. The CDR3 DNA sequence: TGTGCCAGCAGCCAAGATCGGCAGGGGGCGAGTGGCTACACCTTC.

The V and J genes are TRBV15 and TRBJ2-6; D unresolved. CDR1 is LNHNV, CDR2 YYDKDF, per germline (reference sequence). V lost 0 bases and J lost 0, with 9 bases in between. The CDR3 extends over 17 amino acids. The CDR3 spells CATSRDNRPSGANVLTF. CDR3 bases: TGTGCCACCAGCAGAGACAACAGACCCTCTGGGGCCAACGTCCTGACTTTC. Full variable domain (missing parts from reference TRBV15 and TRBJ2-6): DAMVIQNPRYQVTQFGKPVTLSCSQTLNHNVMYWYQQKSSQAPKLLFHYYDKDFNNEADTPDNFQSRRPNTSFCFLDIRSPGLGDTAMYLCATSRDNRPSGANVLTFGAGSRLTVL.

This sequence joins TRBV7-3 and TRBJ2-1; D is uncertain. V gave up 5 bases and J gave up 5 bases, with 10 bases separating them. The CDR3 contains 13 residues. CDR1 is SGHTA, CDR2 FQGTGA, per germline. The CDR3 bases are TGTGCCAGCAGCCCGAACCAAAACAATGAGCAGTTCTTC. Its translation: CASSPNQNNEQFF.

The chain carries TRBV7-9 and TRBJ2-2, with TRBD2 identical over 9 bases. With V trimmed by 6 bases and J by 1 base, 3 bases remained unmatched. The CDR3 sequence is 15 residues long. Germline V gene sequence: CDR1 SEHNR, CDR2 FQNEAQ (reference sequence). The CDR3 nucleotides are TGTGCCAGCAGAGATAGCGGGAGGAACACCGGGGAGCTGTTTTTT. As protein: CASRDSGRNTGELFF.